These T cell receptor beta chains were read from a single sample in a study of shared clonotypes between healthy human individuals. The table came from immunoSEQ multiplex PCR; TCRdb's copy has only in-frame clones and leaves some out. The sample contains over a million clones, roughly 95% of which appear only once. Sequenced sample: naive CD4+ T cells sorted from blood. The source of these receptors is a man aged 25-40 years in good health. CDR3s include the opening cysteine and the closing phenylalanine or tryptophan. D genes are given only for firm matches. Clone size is not always given. Where it is, it says once, few, many or a class for expanded clones.

D,V,J,size,DNA,CDR3
-,TRBV28,TRBJ2-7,-,TGTGCCAGCAAGACTACCCAATTGTTCGAGCAGTACTTC,CASKTTQLFEQYF
-,TRBV25-1,TRBJ1-2,-,TGTGCCAGCAGCCTCATAGGGGTTTATGGCTACACCTTC,CASSLIGVYGYTF
TRBD2,TRBV5-4,TRBJ2-7,-,TGTGCCAGCAGCCAACGAGGGACTAGCGGGAGGTACGAGCAGTACTTC,CASSQRGTSGRYEQYF
TRBD1,TRBV11-2,TRBJ1-5,-,TGTGCCAGCAGCCCACGAGCAACCGGGACAGATAGCAATCAGCCCCAGCATTTT,CASSPRATGTDSNQPQHF
-,TRBV18,TRBJ2-3,-,TGTGCCAGCTCACCTGGTCATGGCGGGGATTCCACAGATACGCAGTATTTT,CASSPGHGGDSTDTQYF
TRBD1,TRBV28,TRBJ2-7,-,TGTGCCAGCCGGGACAGCGCCTACGAGCAGTACTTC,CASRDSAYEQYF
TRBD1,TRBV6-1,TRBJ2-7,once,TGTGCCACCCGGATAGTTGGGACAGGTTCCTACGAGCAGTACTTC,CATRIVGTGSYEQYF
-,TRBV10-1,TRBJ2-7,once,TGCGCCAGCAGTTTGACATCTCCCTCCGAGCAGTACTTC,CASSLTSPSEQYF
TRBD1,TRBV6-5,TRBJ2-7,once,TGTGCCAGCAGTTACTTAGGGACAGGGGATATTCACGAGCAGTACTTC,CASSYLGTGDIHEQYF
-,TRBV11-2,TRBJ2-1,-,TGTGCCAGCAGCTTCCGCCTGACTATTCGGATCGGGGATGAGCAGTTCTTC,CASSFRLTIRIGDEQFF
TRBD2,TRBV6-4,TRBJ2-1,-,TGTGCCAGCAGTCTGGGGAGGGGAGCGAAAGTGCTAGTCTTC,CASSLGRGAKVLVF
-,TRBV20-1,TRBJ1-4,-,TGCAGTGCTAGAGATAATGAAAAACTGTTTTTT,CSARDNEKLFF
TRBD1,TRBV6-5,TRBJ2-7,-,TGTGCCAGCAGTTCTCCGGGACAGTACTACGAGCAGTACTTC,CASSSPGQYYEQYF
-,TRBV18,TRBJ2-1,-,TGTGCCAGCTCCTCTACCGCTGGGAATGAGCAGTTCTTC,CASSSTAGNEQFF